The present TCR beta chain was sequenced within a study of T cell repertoires in cytomegalovirus infection. Study findings and constraints: Summed frequency of shared TCR beta families picked out CMV carriers who also had the relevant HLA.

With 5 bases removed from V and 4 bases from J, the gap between germline ends came to 18 bases. Germline lookup yields CDR1 SEHNR and CDR2 FQNEAQ (reference sequence). The CDR3 has 15 residues. TCRdb reprocessed the reads via MiXCR and lists one record per CDR3 protein. The sample contains about 830,000 distinct CDR3 sequences, about 30% of which appear only once. A note on this clonotype: The antigen is not known.

This receptor was identified in a human donor in good health (CMV status not recorded). Some clones in this sample may be carry-over from other donors' samples. The material was cultured CD8+ T cells from PBMCs, obtained from culture after CMV antigen stimulation. V and J are TRBV7-9 and TRBJ2-7; D uncertain. CDR3 region: CASSPLLGMAYEQYF. The CDR3 DNA reads TGTGCCAGCAGCCCTCTCCTCGGAATGGCTTACGAGCAGTACTTC. The entire variable domain, with the rest obtained from reference TRBV7-9 and TRBJ2-7, is as follows: DTGVSQNPRHKITKRGQNVTFRCDPISEHNRLYWYRQTLGQGPEFLTYFQNEAQLEKSRLLSDRFSAERPKGSFSTLEIQRTEQGDSAMYLCASSPLLGMAYEQYFGPGTRLTVT.